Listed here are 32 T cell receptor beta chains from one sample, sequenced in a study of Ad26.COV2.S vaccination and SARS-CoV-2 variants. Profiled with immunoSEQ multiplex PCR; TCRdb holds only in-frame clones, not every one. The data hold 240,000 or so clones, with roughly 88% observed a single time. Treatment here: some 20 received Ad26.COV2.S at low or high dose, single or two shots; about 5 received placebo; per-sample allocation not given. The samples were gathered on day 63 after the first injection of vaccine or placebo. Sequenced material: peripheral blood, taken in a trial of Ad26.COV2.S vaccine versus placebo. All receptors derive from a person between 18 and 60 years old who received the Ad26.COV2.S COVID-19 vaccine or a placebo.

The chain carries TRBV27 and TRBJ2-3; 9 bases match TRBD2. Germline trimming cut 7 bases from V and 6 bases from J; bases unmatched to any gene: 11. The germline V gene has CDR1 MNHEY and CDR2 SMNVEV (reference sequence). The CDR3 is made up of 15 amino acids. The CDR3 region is CASTLRGRAGDTQYF. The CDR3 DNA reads TGTGCCAGCACCCTCCGCGGGAGGGCCGGGGATACGCAGTATTTT.

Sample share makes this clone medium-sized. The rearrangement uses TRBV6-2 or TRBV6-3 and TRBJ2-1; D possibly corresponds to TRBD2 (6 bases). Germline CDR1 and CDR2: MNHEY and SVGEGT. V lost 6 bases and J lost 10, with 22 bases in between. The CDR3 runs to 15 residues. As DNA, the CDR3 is TGTGCCAGCAGCCCGGGATCGGCCGGGAGTGCCGAGCAGTTCTTC. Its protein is CASSPGSAGSAEQFF.

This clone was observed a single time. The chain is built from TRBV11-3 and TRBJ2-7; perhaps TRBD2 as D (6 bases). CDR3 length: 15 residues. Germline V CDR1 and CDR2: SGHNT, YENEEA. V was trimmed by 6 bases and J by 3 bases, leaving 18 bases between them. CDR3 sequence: CASSPSGTGDYEQYF. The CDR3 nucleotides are TGTGCCAGCAGTCCCTCGGGGACGGGGGACTACGAGCAGTACTTC.

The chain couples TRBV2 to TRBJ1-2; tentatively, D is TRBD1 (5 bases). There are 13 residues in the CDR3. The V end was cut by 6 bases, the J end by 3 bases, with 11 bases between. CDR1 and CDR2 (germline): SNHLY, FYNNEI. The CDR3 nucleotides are TGTGCCAGCAGAGATCAGGGTTACTATGGCTACACCTTC. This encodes CASRDQGYYGYTF.

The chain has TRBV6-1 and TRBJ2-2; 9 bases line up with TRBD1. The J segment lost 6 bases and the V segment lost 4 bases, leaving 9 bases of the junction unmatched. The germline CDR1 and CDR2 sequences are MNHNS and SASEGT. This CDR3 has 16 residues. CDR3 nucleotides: TGTGCCAGCAGTGGCCCGGGACAGGGAATCCCCGGGGAGCTGTTTTTT. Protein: CASSGPGQGIPGELFF.

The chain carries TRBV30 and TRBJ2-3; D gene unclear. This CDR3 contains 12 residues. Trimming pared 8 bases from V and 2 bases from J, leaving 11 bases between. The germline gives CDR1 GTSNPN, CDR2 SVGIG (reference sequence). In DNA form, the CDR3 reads TGTGCCCACGGACGGATCACAGATACGCAGTATTTT. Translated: CAHGRITDTQYF.

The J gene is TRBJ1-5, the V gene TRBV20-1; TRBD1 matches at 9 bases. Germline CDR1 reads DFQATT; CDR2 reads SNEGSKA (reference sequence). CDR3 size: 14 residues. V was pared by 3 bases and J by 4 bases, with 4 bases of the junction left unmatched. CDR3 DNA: TGCAGTGCTAGTGGGGACAGGGAAAATCAGCCCCAGCATTTT. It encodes CSASGDRENQPQHF.

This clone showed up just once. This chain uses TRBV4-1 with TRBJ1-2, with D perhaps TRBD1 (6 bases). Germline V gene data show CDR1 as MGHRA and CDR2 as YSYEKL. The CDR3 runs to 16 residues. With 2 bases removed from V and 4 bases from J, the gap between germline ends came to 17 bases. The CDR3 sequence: CASSQPGEQGTYGYTF. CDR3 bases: TGCGCCAGCAGCCAACCCGGGGAGCAGGGGACCTATGGCTACACCTTC.

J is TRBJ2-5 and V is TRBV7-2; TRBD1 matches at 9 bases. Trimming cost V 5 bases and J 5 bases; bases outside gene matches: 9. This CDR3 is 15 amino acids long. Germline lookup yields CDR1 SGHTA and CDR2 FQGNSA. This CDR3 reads CASSDAGTGMETQYF. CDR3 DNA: TGTGCCAGCAGCGACGCCGGGACAGGGATGGAGACCCAGTACTTC. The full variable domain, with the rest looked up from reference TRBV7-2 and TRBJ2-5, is GAGVSQSPSNKVTEKGKDVELRCDPISGHTALYWYRQSLGQGLEFLIYFQGNSAPDKSGLPSDRFSAERTGGSVSTLTIQRTQQEDSAVYLCASSDAGTGMETQYFGPGTRLLVL.

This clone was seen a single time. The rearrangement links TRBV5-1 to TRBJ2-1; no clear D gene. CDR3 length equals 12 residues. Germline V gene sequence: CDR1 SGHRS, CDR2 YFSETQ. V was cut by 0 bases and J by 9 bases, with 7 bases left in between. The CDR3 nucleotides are TGCGCCAGCAGCTTGGGTGGGGTTGAGCAGTTCTTC. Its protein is CASSLGGVEQFF.

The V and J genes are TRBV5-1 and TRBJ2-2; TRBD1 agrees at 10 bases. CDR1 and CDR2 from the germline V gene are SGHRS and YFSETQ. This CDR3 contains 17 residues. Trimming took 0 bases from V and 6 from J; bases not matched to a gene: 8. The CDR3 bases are TGCGCCAGCAGCTTGGTGGGACAGGGGATGAGTGCCGGGGAGCTGTTTTTT. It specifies CASSLVGQGMSAGELFF.

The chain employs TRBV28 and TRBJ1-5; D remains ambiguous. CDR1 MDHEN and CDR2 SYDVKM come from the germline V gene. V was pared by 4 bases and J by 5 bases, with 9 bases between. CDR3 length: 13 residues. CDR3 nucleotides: TGTGCCAGCAGTTCCCCGTCCTATCAGCCCCAGCATTTT. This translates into CASSSPSYQPQHF.

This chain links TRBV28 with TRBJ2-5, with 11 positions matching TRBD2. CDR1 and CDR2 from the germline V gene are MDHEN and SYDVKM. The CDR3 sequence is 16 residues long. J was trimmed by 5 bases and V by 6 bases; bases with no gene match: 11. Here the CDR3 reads CASSSRTSGRSETQYF. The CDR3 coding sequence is TGTGCCAGCAGCTCCAGAACTAGCGGGAGATCGGAGACCCAGTACTTC.

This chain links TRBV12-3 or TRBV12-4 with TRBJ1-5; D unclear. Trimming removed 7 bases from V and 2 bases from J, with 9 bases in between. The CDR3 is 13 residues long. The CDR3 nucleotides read TGTGCCAGCACAAAGGATGGCAATCAGCCCCAGCATTTT. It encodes CASTKDGNQPQHF.

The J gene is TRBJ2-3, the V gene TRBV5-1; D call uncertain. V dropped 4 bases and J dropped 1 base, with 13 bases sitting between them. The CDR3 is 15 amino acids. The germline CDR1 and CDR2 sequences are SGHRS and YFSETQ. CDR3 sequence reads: CASSPGRLGTDTQYF. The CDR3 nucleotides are TGCGCCAGCAGCCCTGGACGATTGGGCACAGATACGCAGTATTTT.

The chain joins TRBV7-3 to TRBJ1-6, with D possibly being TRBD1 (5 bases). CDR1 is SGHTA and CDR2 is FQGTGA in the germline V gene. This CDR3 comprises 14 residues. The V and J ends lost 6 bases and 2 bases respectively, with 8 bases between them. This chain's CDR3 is CASSWDPYNSPLHF. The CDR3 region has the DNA TGTGCCAGCAGTTGGGACCCCTATAATTCACCCCTCCACTTT.

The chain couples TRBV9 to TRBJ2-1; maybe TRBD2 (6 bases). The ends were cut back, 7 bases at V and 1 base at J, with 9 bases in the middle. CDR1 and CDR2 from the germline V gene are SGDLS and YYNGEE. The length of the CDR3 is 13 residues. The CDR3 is CASGGRSYNEQFF. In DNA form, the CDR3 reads TGTGCCAGCGGGGGGAGATCCTACAATGAGCAGTTCTTC.

The CDR3 protein is CASSLVARVNTEAFF. The CDR3, as DNA: TGTGCCAGCAGCCTGGTCGCTAGGGTGAACACTGAAGCTTTCTTT. The chain carries TRBV5-8 and TRBJ1-1; D uncertain. Trimming shortened V by 4 bases and J by 0 bases, and 13 bases separated the two germline ends. The CDR3 runs 15 residues. Germline V gene sequence: CDR1 SGHTS, CDR2 YDEGEE.

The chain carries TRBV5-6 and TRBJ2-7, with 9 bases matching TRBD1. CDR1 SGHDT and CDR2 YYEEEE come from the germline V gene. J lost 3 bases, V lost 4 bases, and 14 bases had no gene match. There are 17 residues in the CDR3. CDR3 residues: CASSPDRTGARNYEQYF. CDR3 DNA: TGTGCCAGCAGCCCTGACCGGACAGGGGCCAGAAACTACGAGCAGTACTTC. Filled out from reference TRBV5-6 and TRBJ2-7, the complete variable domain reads DAGVTQSPTHLIKTRGQQVTLRCSPKSGHDTVSWYQQALGQGPQFIFQYYEEEERQRGNFPDRFSGHQFPNYSSELNVNALLLGDSALYLCASSPDRTGARNYEQYFGPGTRLTVT.

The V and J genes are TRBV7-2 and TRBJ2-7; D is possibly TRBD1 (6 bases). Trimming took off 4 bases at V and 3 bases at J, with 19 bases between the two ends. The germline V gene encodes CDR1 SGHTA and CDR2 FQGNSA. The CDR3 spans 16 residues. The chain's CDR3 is CASSSQGTQSYYEQYF. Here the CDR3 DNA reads TGTGCCAGCAGCTCTCAGGGGACCCAATCCTACTACGAGCAGTACTTC.

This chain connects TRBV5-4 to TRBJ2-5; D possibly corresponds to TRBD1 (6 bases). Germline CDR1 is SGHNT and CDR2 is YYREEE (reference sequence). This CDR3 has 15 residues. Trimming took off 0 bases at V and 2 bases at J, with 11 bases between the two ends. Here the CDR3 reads CASSLGRTEQETQYF. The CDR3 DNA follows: TGTGCCAGCAGCTTGGGGAGGACAGAACAAGAGACCCAGTACTTC. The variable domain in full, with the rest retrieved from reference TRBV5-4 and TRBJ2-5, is ETGVTQSPTHLIKTRGQQVTLRCSSQSGHNTVSWYQQALGQGPQFIFQYYREEENGRGNFPPRFSGLQFPNYSSELNVNALELDDSALYLCASSLGRTEQETQYFGPGTRLLVL.

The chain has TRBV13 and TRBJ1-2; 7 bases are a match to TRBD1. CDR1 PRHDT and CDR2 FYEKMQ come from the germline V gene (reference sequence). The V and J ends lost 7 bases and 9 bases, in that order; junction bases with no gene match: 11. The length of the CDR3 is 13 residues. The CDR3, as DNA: TGTGCCAGCACCCTCCGGGACAGCGGCCGCTACACCTTC. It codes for CASTLRDSGRYTF.

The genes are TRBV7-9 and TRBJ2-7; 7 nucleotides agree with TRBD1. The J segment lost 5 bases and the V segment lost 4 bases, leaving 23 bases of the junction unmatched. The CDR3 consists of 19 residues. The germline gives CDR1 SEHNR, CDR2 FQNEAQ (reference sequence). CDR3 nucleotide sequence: TGTGCCAGCAGCTCATTTCGGACAGGTGGGGCACTAGTGAGGCACGAGCAGTACTTC. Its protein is CASSSFRTGGALVRHEQYF.

The CDR3 protein is CAISESWVSYEQYF. CDR3 nucleotide sequence: TGTGCCATCAGTGAGTCATGGGTCTCCTACGAGCAGTACTTC. The V call is TRBV10-3, the J call TRBJ2-7; the D is unclear. The germline gives CDR1 ENHRY, CDR2 SYGVKD. There are 14 residues in the CDR3. Deletions cut 0 bases from V and 0 bases from J, with 6 bases between.

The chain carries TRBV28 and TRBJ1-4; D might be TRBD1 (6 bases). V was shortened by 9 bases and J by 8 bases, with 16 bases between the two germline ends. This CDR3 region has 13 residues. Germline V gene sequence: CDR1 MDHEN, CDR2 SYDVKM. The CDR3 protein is CASDSGVREKLFF. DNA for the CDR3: TGTGCCAGTGACTCAGGGGTAAGGGAAAAACTGTTTTTT. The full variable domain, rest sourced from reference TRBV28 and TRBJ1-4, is DVKVTQSSRYLVKRTGEKVFLECVQDMDHENMFWYRQDPGLGLRLIYFSYDVKMKEKGDIPEGYSVSREKKERFSLILESASTNQTSMYLCASDSGVREKLFFGSGTQLSVL.

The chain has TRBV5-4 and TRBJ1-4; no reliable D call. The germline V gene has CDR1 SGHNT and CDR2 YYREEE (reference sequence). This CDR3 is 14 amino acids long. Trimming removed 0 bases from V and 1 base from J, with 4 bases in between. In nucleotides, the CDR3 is TGTGCCAGCAGCTTGGCGGGAACTAATGAAAAACTGTTTTTT. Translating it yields CASSLAGTNEKLFF.

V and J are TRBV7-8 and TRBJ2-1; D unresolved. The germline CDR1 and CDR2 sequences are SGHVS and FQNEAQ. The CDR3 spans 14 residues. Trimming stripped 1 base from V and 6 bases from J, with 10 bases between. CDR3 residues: CASSLGVRGNEQFF. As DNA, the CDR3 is TGTGCCAGCAGCTTAGGTGTTCGTGGCAATGAGCAGTTCTTC.

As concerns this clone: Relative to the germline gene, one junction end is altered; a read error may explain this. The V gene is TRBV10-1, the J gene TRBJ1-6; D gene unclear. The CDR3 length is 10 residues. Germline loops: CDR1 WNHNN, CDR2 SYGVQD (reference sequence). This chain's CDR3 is CASSESLRGF. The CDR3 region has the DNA TGCGCCAGCAGTGAGTCATTACGAGGTTTT.

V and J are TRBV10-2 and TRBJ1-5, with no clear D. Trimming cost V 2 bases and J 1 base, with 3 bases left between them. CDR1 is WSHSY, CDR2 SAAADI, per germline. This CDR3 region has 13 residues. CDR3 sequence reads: CASSENSNQPQHF. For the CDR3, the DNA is TGCGCCAGCAGTGAGAACAGCAATCAGCCCCAGCATTTT.

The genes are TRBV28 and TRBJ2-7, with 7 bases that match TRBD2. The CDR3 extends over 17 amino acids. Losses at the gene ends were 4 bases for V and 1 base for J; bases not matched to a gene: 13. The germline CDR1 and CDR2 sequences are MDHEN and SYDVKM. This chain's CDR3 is CASSSTGGQTLSYEQYF. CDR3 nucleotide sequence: TGTGCCAGCAGTTCCACGGGAGGCCAGACTCTTTCCTACGAGCAGTACTTC.

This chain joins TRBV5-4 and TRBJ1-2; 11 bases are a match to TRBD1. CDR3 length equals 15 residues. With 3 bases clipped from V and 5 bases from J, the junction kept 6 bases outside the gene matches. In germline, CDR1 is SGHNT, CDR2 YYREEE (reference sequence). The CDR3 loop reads CASSSGQGAGYGYTF. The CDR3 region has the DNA TGTGCCAGCAGCTCCGGACAGGGGGCGGGGTATGGCTACACCTTC.

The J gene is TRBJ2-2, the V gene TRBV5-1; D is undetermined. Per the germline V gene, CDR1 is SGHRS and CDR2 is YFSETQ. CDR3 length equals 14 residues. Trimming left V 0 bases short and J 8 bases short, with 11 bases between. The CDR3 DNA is TGCGCCAGCAGCTTGGATTCTGGGCTGGGGGAGCTGTTTTTT. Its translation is CASSLDSGLGELFF.